Sequencing of this TCR beta chain was carried out in a study of blood T cell repertoires in COVID-19 (dated by TCRdb to the early 2020s). About the full investigation: Samples covering the acute and convalescent phases of COVID-19 were provided by collaborators in the United States, Italy and Spain. The material from the prospective study consisted of cDNA or gDNA derived from T cells, B-cell-depleted T cells, or PBMCs. Subjects who had been exposed to COVID-19, were actively infected with it, or had recovered from it provided the deeply sampled blood TCRbeta repertoires that made up the dataset. The repertoires were released in a freely available public database intended as a resource for research on the immune response to SARS-CoV-2. The samples were drawn from two sources: the first 160 participants of the ongoing ImmuneRACE study, and about 1,300 subjects contributed by 6 global collaborators. A de-identified subject ID, COVID-19 status, age in years and sex were almost always included in the sample metadata. Where available, HLA class I and class II types were taken from metadata supplied by the sample provider and were not determined by assay-based typing. The investigation overall reported the following: How much clinical and demographic metadata was included differed by source and by participant, and the metadata was provided uncurated.

The germline V gene provides CDR1 MDHEN and CDR2 SYDVKM. The CDR3, from cysteine to phenylalanine, totals 13 residues. Only the CDR3 DNA stays, 39 bases, in frame from base 1. The trim is 3 bases for V and 6 bases for J, with a gap of 9 bases between the germline ends. TCRbeta CDR3 regions were amplified from genomic DNA by means of the immunoSEQ Assay, a bias-controlled multiplex PCR. The published analysis was carried out like this. Within the assay, amplification of reference gene primers was used to estimate how many nucleated cells each sample contained. Sequence reads were collapsed and filtered to measure the absolute abundance of every unique TCRbeta CDR3 rearrangement. For each sample, productive Simpson clonality was calculated as the square root of Simpson's diversity index over productive rearrangements. Drawn from immuneACCESS, this table holds only the in-frame rearrangements with V and J called that TCRdb kept. Clones are partly lost; checked studies trace under half to an unresolved V gene and leave the rest unexplained. From that table come the V and J calls and clone size; the DNA was used to work out D and trimming. Within this sample are more than 75,000 clones, with 75% to 90% of them counted one time only. The top ten clonotypes cover approximately 16% of the sample.

This clone was counted only a few times. Its binding antigen is unknown. No much larger clonotype is one base removed from it; base qualities were not supplied. Each collaborating institution followed its own protocols to collect whole blood in K2EDTA tubes. For TCRbeta analysis, collaborator samples were shipped as frozen whole blood, as isolated PBMCs, or as DNA extracted from either sample type. Sequences were obtained from peripheral blood. This receptor chain uses TRBV28 and TRBJ2-4; the D gene is unclear. This receptor was taken from an elderly woman with active or convalescent COVID-19. The DNA sequence is as follows: TGTGCCAGCAGTTTTGACATTGGAAACATTCAGTACTTC. Its amino acids are CASSFDIGNIQYF.